A selection of T cell receptor beta chains follows, all from one sample in a study of blood T cells in healthy people across ages. TCRdb reprocessed the 5' RACE reads with MiXCR, giving one entry per CDR3 protein. In the table there are about 570,000 distinct CDR3 sequences, 25% to 30% of which are singletons. Sequencing input: blood. The receptors here all came from a woman in her 70s in good health. The CDR3 runs from the conserved cysteine through the conserved F or W.

v_call cdr3_aa
TRBV18 CASSPPSNTEAFF
TRBV7-2 CASSLGSGGNTQYF
TRBV7-9 CASSLVTSGETQYF
TRBV6-6 CASTDRGHGYTF
TRBV20-1 CSARGEGGIYTEAFF
TRBV21-1 CAKSGGPVNEQFF
TRBV12-3/TRBV12-4 CASIEGDYGYTF
TRBV18 CASSPPRGSGGYTF
TRBV11-2 CASSLGRTLEGEKLFF
TRBV10-2 CASSEKGLQHF
TRBV5-1 CASRPGTGIDEQYF
TRBV10-3 CAISRGQNYEQYF
TRBV20-1 CSALVLGTDQETQYF
TRBV6-6 CASSYDAGGETQYF
TRBV29-1 CSVDRAYNEQFF
TRBV11-2 CASSSSKTGAWGETQYF
TRBV6-5 CARPVQEKNIQYF
TRBV7-2 CASSIAAYEQYF
TRBV20-1 CSAPRGGDFEKLFF
TRBV5-1 CASSFVGGGETQYF
TRBV4-1 CASSPWEGVTNQPQHF
TRBV27 CASTPQGYQNNEKLFF
TRBV20-1 CSATIASQETQYF
TRBV5-1 CASSLEPGGGGETQYF
TRBV30 CACGKGTENTEAFF
TRBV20-1 CSARAGGVSNQPQHF
TRBV29-1 CSVETEREKLFF
TRBV7-9 CASSPGSGREKLFF